Listed here is a single TCR beta chain. The CDR3 length is 15 residues. Germline lookup yields CDR1 SGHTA and CDR2 FQGNSA. The data belong to a study of OX40 agonist ivuxolimab in advanced cancers. TCRdb keeps only in-frame clones here, not all; method: immunoSEQ multiplex PCR. The sample yields more than 85,000 clones, roughly nine tenths seen once. The V and J genes are TRBV7-2 and TRBJ2-5; 12 bases are a match to TRBD2. With the DNA end fitting TRBJ2-7 better, the J assignment may be wrong. This sample comprised CD4+ or CD8+ T cells sorted from blood, obtained in a trial of the OX40 agonist ivuxolimab. The TCR sequence derives from an adult with an advanced solid tumor such as melanoma, head and neck, liver or kidney cancer. This chain's CDR3 is CASSHGLAGIYEQYF. CDR3 DNA: TGTGCCAGCAGCCATGGACTAGCGGGGATATACGAGCAGTACTTC.